The entry below describes one T cell receptor (beta chain). Its antigen is as yet unknown. Each and every patient relapsed after autologous stem cell transplantation, and patients got differing brentuximab vedotin exposure. Each best response was a complete response, a partial response or progressive disease. The sample comes from a study of PD-1 blockade in classical Hodgkin lymphoma. Study-wide results and limits: TCR diversity at baseline was reported to be reduced in newly diagnosed patients relative to healthy donors. Repertoires differed for reasons still undefined, possibly disease activity or prior therapy. Partial responders and progressors had significantly lower baseline TCR diversity.

There are 17 residues in the CDR3. The germline V gene has CDR1 SGHNT and CDR2 YYREEE (reference sequence). V was cut by 3 bases and J by 7 bases, with 20 bases left in between. Assay: immunoSEQ multiplex PCR; the TCRdb copy retains only in-frame clones and omits some. The repertoire holds some 150,000 clones, with under 85% as singletons. The gene calls are TRBV5-4 and TRBJ1-6; D perhaps matches TRBD1 (6 bases). This clonotype was sampled from a human donor with classical Hodgkin lymphoma. Source: peripheral blood mononuclear cells (PBMCs), taken before the second cycle of nivolumab. The CDR3 DNA reads TGTGCCAGCAGCTCCCTGCCAGGTGGGAGGGGGAATTCACCCCTCCACTTT. Amino acid sequence: CASSSLPGGRGNSPLHF.